There are many counts of the clone carrying this TCR beta chain. The CDR3 extends over 17 amino acids. The trim removed 5 bases at V and 5 bases at J, leaving 12 bases unmatched. Germline values: CDR1 SEHNR, CDR2 FQNEAQ (reference sequence). Graves' hyperthyroidism was deemed stable absent ophthalmopathy progression within 18 months. Patients with uncontrolled infections, other autoimmune diseases, pregnancy or lactation were excluded. This entry belongs to a study of T cells in Graves' hyperthyroidism and ophthalmopathy. Study at large: Initial diagnosis, before any treatment, was when peripheral blood was collected.

Amplification of TCR beta CDR3 regions was performed using RNA transcripts as template. First-round RT-PCR with HTBI primers amplified the TCR CDR3 region. Each CDR3 protein gets one entry after TCRdb re-called the multiplex PCR reads with MiXCR. The table includes a few hundred thousand distinct CDR3 sequences, about 15% detected once. The sample comprised blood. The receptor's source is a young woman with Graves' hyperthyroidism. The V call is TRBV7-9, the J call TRBJ2-1; the match to TRBD1 covers 10 bases. CDR3 amino acids: CASSVGEGQGLDNEQFF. The CDR3, as DNA: TGTGCCAGCAGCGTGGGGGAGGGACAGGGGTTAGACAATGAGCAGTTCTTC.